These 21 T cell receptor beta chains were all obtained from the same sample, sequenced in a study of immune evolution from preneoplasia to lung adenocarcinoma (dated by TCRdb to about 2021). The library was built by means of the immunoSEQ multiplex PCR assay. This immuneACCESS table, as held by TCRdb, lists in-frame sequences with V and J called but not all clones. Of the missing ones, under half trace to an unresolved V gene in checked studies; the others have no known cause. This sample gives around 25,000 clones in total; roughly 70% of them show up just once. The ten largest clones represent 5.7% of the sample. Material: FFPE invasive lung adenocarcinoma tissue. According to the study, the label for this sample's cell subset or site signals: frankly invasive lung adenocarcinoma (ADC). The receptors were sampled from a person aged 55-75 years with invasive lung adenocarcinoma. Some clones in this sample may be carry-over from other donors' samples.

This clone appeared a single time. DNA of the CDR3: TGTGCCAGTAGTATTGGGACAGTACCGAGCTACACCTTC. Encoded protein: CASSIGTVPSYTF. The chain recombines TRBV19 with TRBJ1-2; 7 positions agree with TRBD1. V shed 3 bases, J shed 9 bases, and the junction held 7 bases outside the gene matches. CDR1 is LNHDA and CDR2 is SQIVND in the germline V gene (reference sequence). This CDR3 is built from 13 residues. Together with reference TRBV19 and TRBJ1-2, the CDR3 gives the full variable domain: DGGITQSPKYLFRKEGQNVTLSCEQNLNHDAMYWYRQDPGQGLRLIYYSQIVNDFQKGDIAEGYSVSREKKESFPLTVTSAQKNPTAFYLCASSIGTVPSYTFGSGTRLTVV.

DNA for the CDR3: TGTGCCACCGAACAGGCCTACGAGCAGTACTTC. Its protein product is CATEQAYEQYF. V usage is TRBV19 and J usage is TRBJ2-7, with D possibly being TRBD1 (5 bases). Trimming cost V 10 bases and J 2 bases, with 9 bases left between them. The CDR3 loop spans 11 amino acids. The germline gives CDR1 LNHDA, CDR2 SQIVND (reference sequence).

This clone has a single count. At one end the junction does not follow the germline gene, possibly because of a read error. CDR3 nucleotide sequence: TGTGTCACCAGCCCACTAGGAGATACGCAGTATTTT. This gives the protein CVTSPLGDTQYF. The chain is built from TRBV15 and TRBJ2-3; D might be TRBD2 (5 bases). The CDR3 is made up of 12 amino acids. The germline CDR1 and CDR2 sequences are LNHNV and YYDKDF (reference sequence). Based on the CDR3 plus reference TRBV15 and TRBJ2-3, the full variable domain is DAMVIQNPRYQVTQFGKPVTLSCSQTLNHNVMYWYQQKSSQAPKLLFHYYDKDFNNEADTPDNFQSRRPNTSFCFLDIRSPGLGDTAMYLCVTSPLGDTQYFGPGTRLTVL.

The V call is TRBV5-3, the J call TRBJ2-2; weak D call: TRBD1 (6 bases). TRBV5-3 is known as an ORF, though its function is uncertain. The length of the CDR3 is 13 residues. The chain's CDR3 is CSCGTTNTGELFF. The DNA of the CDR3 is TGTTCTTGTGGGACAACGAACACCGGGGAGCTGTTTTTT.

This sequence joins TRBV6-4 and TRBJ2-1; 7 bases agree with TRBD2. Germline CDR1 and CDR2: MRHNA and SNTAGT. The CDR3 sequence is 16 residues long. V gave up 5 bases and J gave up 6 bases; unmatched junction bases: 13. In nucleotides, the CDR3 is TGTGCCAGCAGTCCTTCTACTAGCGACATCCCCAATGAGCAGTTCTTC. Its translation is CASSPSTSDIPNEQFF.

This clone was found a few times. Here the CDR3 DNA reads TGTGCCAGCAGCTTAGGGCTCGAGTACGAGCAGTTCTTC. Translating gives CASSLGLEYEQFF. The V call is TRBV11-2, the J call TRBJ2-1; D is unresolved. Trimming removed 1 base at V and 10 bases at J, with 11 bases between. This CDR3 is built from 13 residues. CDR1 SGHAT and CDR2 FQNNGV come from the germline V gene.

The chain couples TRBV20-1 to TRBJ2-5, with 9 bases lining up with TRBD2. V was pared by 7 bases and J by 9 bases, with 6 bases of the junction left unmatched. From germline, CDR1 is DFQATT and CDR2 SNEGSKA (reference sequence). CDR3 size: 11 residues. The CDR3 sequence is CSEKAGGPQYF. The CDR3 region has the DNA TGCAGTGAAAAAGCGGGAGGACCCCAGTACTTC.

A few counts support this clone. The chain uses TRBV5-6 and TRBJ2-3, with D unresolved. V lost 1 base and J 1 base, leaving 4 bases between the germline ends. The CDR3 runs 13 residues. Germline V gene sequence: CDR1 SGHDT, CDR2 YYEEEE. CDR3 residues: CASSLTGTDTQYF. The CDR3 bases are TGTGCCAGCAGCTTGACCGGCACAGATACGCAGTATTTT.

The chain recombines TRBV6-1 with TRBJ2-3; D is perhaps TRBD2 (5 bases). The V gene's germline CDR1 is MNHNS and CDR2 SASEGT. CDR3 length: 16 amino acids. The ends were cut back, 2 bases at V and 0 bases at J, with 12 bases in the middle. The DNA of the CDR3 is TGTGCCAGCAGTGAACCAAGCGGAGCCAGCACAGATACGCAGTATTTT. Translation: CASSEPSGASTDTQYF.

The chain joins TRBV30 to TRBJ1-2, with D maybe TRBD1 (6 bases). The CDR3 spans 12 residues. Germline V CDR1 and CDR2: GTSNPN, SVGIG (reference sequence). V dropped 5 bases and J dropped 3 bases, with 10 bases sitting between them. Here the CDR3 reads CAWQGSDYGYTF. DNA of the CDR3: TGTGCCTGGCAGGGGTCGGACTATGGCTACACCTTC.

The genes are TRBV19 and TRBJ2-2; a weak D match, TRBD2 (6 bases). The germline CDR1 and CDR2 sequences are LNHDA and SQIVND (reference sequence). CDR3 length equals 17 residues. V dropped 5 bases and J dropped 6 bases, with 22 bases sitting between them. CDR3 in DNA: TGTGCCAGTAGTCCCTGGGGCCAGGGAGGAGCGGCCGGGGAGCTGTTTTTT. Protein product: CASSPWGQGGAAGELFF.

In its sample, this clone was seen a few times. V and J are TRBV4-1 and TRBJ2-2, with D tentatively TRBD1 (6 bases). CDR1 and CDR2 (germline): MGHRA, YSYEKL. V was shortened by 2 bases and J by 1 base, with 14 bases between the two germline ends. The CDR3 totals 17 residues. This CDR3 is CASSQRTGLKNTGELFF. DNA for the CDR3: TGCGCCAGCAGCCAAAGAACAGGGTTGAAGAACACCGGGGAGCTGTTTTTT.

J is TRBJ2-1 and V is TRBV5-6, with 10 bases identical to TRBD1. This CDR3 comprises 16 residues. The ends lost 4 bases at V and 4 bases at J; junction bases unmatched: 8. Germline V gives CDR1 SGHDT, CDR2 YYEEEE. CDR3 bases: TGTGCCAGCAGCGGGTTAGGGACAGGGGTTTACAATGAGCAGTTCTTC. Translation gives CASSGLGTGVYNEQFF.

The chain employs TRBV6-1 and TRBJ1-1, with D tentatively TRBD1 (6 bases). This CDR3 is built from 15 residues. Trimming stripped 5 bases from V and 4 bases from J, with 17 bases between. Germline CDR1 and CDR2: MNHNS and SASEGT. DNA for the CDR3: TGTGCCAGCAGTCCTATCACAGGGCGGGCCACTGAAGCTTTCTTT. This translates into CASSPITGRATEAFF.

The CDR3 region is CASSLWGEGEQYF. The CDR3 bases are TGTGCCAGCAGCTTATGGGGGGAAGGCGAGCAGTACTTC. The chain employs TRBV7-2 and TRBJ2-7, with D possibly being TRBD2 (6 bases). The CDR3 has 13 amino acids. Trimming stripped 2 bases from V and 6 bases from J, with 11 bases between. Germline CDR1 reads SGHTA; CDR2 reads FQGNSA.

The chain combines TRBV12-5 with TRBJ2-3; TRBD2 agrees at 7 bases. CDR3 length: 16 residues. V lost 1 base and J lost 2; bases outside the gene matches: 6. Germline CDR1 and CDR2: LGHNT and FRNRAP. The CDR3 is CASGLGSGGNTDTQYF. The CDR3 bases are TGTGCTAGTGGTTTGGGATCGGGGGGAAACACAGATACGCAGTATTTT.

This clone has a handful of counts. V is TRBV19 and J is TRBJ2-7, with 7 nucleotides matching TRBD2. Per germline, CDR1 LNHDA and CDR2 SQIVND (reference sequence). J gave up 4 bases and V 5 bases, and 5 bases lay outside the gene matches. This CDR3 has 13 amino acids. The CDR3, as DNA: TGTGCCAGTAGTCCCCAGCGGGGTTACGAGCAGTACTTC. Protein sequence: CASSPQRGYEQYF.

The J gene is TRBJ2-7, the V gene TRBV5-1; D is uncertain. V lost 4 bases, J lost 7 bases, and 18 bases lay in between. Per germline, CDR1 SGHRS and CDR2 YFSETQ. The CDR3 totals 14 residues. The CDR3 DNA sequence: TGCGCCAGCAGCCAATGGACCGATGTCTCGGAGCAGTACTTC. Its protein is CASSQWTDVSEQYF.

This clone counts as medium-sized. The V call is TRBV7-9, the J call TRBJ1-2, with TRBD1 identical over 12 bases. The germline gives CDR1 SEHNR, CDR2 FQNEAQ (reference sequence). The CDR3 has 15 amino acids. The V and J ends lost 0 bases and 7 bases, in that order; junction bases with no gene match: 3. The CDR3 DNA reads as TGTGCCAGCAGCTTAGCCGGGACAGGGGGCAGTGGCTACACCTTC. This gives the protein CASSLAGTGGSGYTF.

This chain links TRBV6-1 with TRBJ2-7; tentatively, D is TRBD1 (5 bases). The CDR3 contains 15 residues. The germline V gene encodes CDR1 MNHNS and CDR2 SASEGT. The V end lost 8 bases, the J end lost 1 base, and 18 bases lay between the germline ends. CDR3: CASQKIDSESYEQYF. The CDR3 nucleotides are TGTGCCAGCCAGAAAATAGACAGCGAATCCTACGAGCAGTACTTC.

This sequence joins TRBV29-1 and TRBJ2-3, with TRBD2 identical over 8 bases. V was pared by 6 bases and J by 0 bases, with 14 bases of the junction left unmatched. This CDR3 region has 17 residues. CDR1 and CDR2 from the germline V gene are SQVTM and ANQGSEA. The CDR3 nucleotides read TGCAGCGTGGGATCCCTCCGACTAGCGCCTAGCACAGATACGCAGTATTTT. Its protein is CSVGSLRLAPSTDTQYF.